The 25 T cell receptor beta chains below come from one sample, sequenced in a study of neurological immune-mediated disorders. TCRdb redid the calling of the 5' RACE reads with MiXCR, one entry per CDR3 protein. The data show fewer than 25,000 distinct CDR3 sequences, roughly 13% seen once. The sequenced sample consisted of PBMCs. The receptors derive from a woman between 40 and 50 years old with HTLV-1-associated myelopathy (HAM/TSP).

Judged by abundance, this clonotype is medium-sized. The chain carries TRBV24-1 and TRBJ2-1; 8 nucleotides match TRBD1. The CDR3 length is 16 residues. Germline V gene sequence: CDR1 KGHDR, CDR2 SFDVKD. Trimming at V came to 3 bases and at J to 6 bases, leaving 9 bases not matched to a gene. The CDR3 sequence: CATSDPTGTGFNEQFF. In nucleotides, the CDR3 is TGTGCCACCAGTGATCCAACCGGGACAGGCTTCAATGAGCAGTTCTTC.

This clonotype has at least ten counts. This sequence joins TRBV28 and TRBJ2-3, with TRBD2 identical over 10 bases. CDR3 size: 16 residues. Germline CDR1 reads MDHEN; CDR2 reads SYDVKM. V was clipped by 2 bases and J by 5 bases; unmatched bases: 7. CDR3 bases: TGTGCCAGCAGTTTAGGACGGGCTAGCGGGGGAGATACGCAGTATTTT. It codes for CASSLGRASGGDTQYF.

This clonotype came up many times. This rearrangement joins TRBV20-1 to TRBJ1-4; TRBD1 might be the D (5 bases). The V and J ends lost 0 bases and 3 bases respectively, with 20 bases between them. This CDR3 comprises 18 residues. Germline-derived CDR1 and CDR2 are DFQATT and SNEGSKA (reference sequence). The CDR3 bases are TGCAGTGCTAGAGACCCCTCAGGGATCAGCACAGCTAATGAAAAACTGTTTTTT. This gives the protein CSARDPSGISTANEKLFF.

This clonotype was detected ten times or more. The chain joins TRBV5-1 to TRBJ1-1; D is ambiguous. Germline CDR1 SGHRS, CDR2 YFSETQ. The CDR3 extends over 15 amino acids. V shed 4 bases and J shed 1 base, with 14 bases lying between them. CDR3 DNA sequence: TGCGCCAGCAGCCCGGAGGGCAGCCAGAACACTGAAGCTTTCTTT. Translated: CASSPEGSQNTEAFF.

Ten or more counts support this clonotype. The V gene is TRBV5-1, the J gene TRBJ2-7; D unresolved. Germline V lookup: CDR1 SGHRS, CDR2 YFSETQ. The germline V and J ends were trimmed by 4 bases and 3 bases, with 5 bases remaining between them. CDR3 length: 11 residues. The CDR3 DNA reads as TGCGCCAGCAGCCATAGCTACGAGCAGTACTTC. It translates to CASSHSYEQYF. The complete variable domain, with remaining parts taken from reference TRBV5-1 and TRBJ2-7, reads KAGVTQTPRYLIKTRGQQVTLSCSPISGHRSVSWYQQTPGQGLQFLFEYFSETQRNKGNFPGRFSGRQFSNSRSEMNVSTLELGDSALYLCASSHSYEQYFGPGTRLTVT.

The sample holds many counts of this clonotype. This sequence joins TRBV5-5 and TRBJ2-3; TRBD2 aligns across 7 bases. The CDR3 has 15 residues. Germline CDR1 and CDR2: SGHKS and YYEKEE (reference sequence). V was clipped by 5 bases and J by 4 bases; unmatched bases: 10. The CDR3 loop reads CASRSDPGRADTQYF. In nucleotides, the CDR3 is TGTGCCAGCAGATCGGACCCAGGGAGGGCAGATACGCAGTATTTT.

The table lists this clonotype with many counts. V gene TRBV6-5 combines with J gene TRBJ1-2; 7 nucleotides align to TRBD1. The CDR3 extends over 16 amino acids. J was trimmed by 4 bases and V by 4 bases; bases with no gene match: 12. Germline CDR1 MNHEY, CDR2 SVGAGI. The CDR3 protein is CASSWGQSPPLYGYTF. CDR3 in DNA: TGTGCCAGCAGTTGGGGACAGAGTCCGCCGCTCTATGGCTACACCTTC.

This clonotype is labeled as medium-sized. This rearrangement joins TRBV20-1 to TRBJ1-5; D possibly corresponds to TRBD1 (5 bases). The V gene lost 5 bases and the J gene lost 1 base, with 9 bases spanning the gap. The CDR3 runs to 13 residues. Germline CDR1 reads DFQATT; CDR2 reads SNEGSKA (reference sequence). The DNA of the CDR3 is TGCAGTGCTGGGACGGAGAGCAATCAGCCCCAGCATTTT. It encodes CSAGTESNQPQHF.

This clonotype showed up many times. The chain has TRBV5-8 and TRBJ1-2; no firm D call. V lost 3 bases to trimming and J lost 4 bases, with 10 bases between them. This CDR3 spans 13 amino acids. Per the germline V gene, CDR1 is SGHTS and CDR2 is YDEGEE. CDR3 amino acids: CASSSRDLYGYTF. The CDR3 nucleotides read TGTGCCAGCAGCTCCAGAGATCTCTATGGCTACACCTTC.

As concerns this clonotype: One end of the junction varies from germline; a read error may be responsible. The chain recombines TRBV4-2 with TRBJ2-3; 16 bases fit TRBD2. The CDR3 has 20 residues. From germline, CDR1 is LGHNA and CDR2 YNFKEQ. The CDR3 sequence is CASSQDTGLAGGPGTDTLYF. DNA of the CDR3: TGTGCCAGCAGTCAGGATACGGGACTAGCGGGGGGGCCTGGGACAGATACGCTGTATTTT.

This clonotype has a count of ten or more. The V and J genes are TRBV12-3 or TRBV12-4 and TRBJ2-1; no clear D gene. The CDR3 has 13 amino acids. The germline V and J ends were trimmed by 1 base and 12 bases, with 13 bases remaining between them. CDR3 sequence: CASSLDGQRVQFF. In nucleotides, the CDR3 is TGTGCCAGCAGTTTAGACGGGCAGCGTGTGCAGTTCTTC.

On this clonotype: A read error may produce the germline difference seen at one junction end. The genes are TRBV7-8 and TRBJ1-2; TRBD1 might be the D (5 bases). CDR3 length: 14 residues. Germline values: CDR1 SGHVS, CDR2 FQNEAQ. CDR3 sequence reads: CVSSQRRDNYGYTF. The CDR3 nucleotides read TGTGTCAGCAGTCAGCGGCGGGACAACTATGGCTACACCTTC. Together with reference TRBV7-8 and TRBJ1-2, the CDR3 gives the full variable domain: GAGVSQSPRYKVAKRGQDVALRCDPISGHVSLFWYQQALGQGPEFLTYFQNEAQLDKSGLPSDRFFAERPEGSVSTLKIQRTQQEDSAVYLCVSSQRRDNYGYTFGSGTRLTVV.

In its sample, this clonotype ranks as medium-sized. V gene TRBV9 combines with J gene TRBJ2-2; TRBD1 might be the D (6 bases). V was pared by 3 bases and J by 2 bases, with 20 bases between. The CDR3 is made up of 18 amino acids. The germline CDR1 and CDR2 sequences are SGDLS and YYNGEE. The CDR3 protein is CASSAKGSGTINTGELFF. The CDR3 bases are TGTGCCAGCAGCGCGAAGGGATCCGGGACAATAAACACCGGGGAGCTGTTTTTT.

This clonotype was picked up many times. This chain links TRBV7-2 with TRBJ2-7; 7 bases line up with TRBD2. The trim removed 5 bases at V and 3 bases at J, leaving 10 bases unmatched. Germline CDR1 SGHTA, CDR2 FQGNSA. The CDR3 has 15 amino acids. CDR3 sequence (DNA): TGTGCCAGCAGCACATCCATCGCGGGGGTCTACGAGCAGTACTTC. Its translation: CASSTSIAGVYEQYF.

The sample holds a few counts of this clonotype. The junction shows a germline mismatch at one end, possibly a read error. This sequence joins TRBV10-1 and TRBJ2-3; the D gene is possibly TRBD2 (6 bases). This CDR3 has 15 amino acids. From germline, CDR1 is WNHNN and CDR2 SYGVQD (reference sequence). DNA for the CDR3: TGCGCCCGCAGATGGACGGGGACTAGCACAGATACGCAGTATTTT. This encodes CARRWTGTSTDTQYF.

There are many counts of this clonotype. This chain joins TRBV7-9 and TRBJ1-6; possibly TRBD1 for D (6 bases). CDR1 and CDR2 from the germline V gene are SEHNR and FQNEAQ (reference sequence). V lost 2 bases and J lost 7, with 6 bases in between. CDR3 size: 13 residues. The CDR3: CASSLQGNSPLHF. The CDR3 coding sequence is TGTGCCAGCAGCTTACAGGGGAATTCACCCCTCCACTTT.

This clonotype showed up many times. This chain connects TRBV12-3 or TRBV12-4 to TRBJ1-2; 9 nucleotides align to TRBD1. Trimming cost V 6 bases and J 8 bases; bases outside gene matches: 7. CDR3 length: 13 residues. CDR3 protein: CASSQGTGRGYTF. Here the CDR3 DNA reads TGTGCCAGCAGCCAGGGGACAGGGAGAGGCTACACCTTC.

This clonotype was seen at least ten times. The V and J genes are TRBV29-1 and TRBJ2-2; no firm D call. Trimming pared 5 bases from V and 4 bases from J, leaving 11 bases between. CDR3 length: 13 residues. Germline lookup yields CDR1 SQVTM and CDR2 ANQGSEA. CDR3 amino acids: CSVLSWATGELFF. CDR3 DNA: TGCAGCGTTCTTAGTTGGGCCACCGGGGAGCTGTTTTTT.

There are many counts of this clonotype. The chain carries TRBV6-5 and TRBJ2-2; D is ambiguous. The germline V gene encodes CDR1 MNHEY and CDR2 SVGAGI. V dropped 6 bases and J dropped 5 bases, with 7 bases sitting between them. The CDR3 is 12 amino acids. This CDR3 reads CASRQWTGELFF. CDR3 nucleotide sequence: TGTGCCAGCAGGCAATGGACCGGGGAGCTGTTTTTT.

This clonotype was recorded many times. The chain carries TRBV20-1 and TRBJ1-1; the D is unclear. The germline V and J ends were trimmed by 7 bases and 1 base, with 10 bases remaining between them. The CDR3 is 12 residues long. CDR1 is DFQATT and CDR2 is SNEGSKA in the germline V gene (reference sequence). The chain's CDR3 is CSGTAPNTEAFF. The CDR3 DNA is TGCAGTGGGACGGCTCCGAACACTGAAGCTTTCTTT.

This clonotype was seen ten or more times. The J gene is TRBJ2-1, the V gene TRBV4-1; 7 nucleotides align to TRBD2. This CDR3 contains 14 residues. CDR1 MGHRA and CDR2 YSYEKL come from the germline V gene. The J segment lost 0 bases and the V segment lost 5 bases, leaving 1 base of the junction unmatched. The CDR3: CASSGGGSYNEQFF. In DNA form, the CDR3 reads TGCGCCAGCAGCGGGGGGGGCTCCTACAATGAGCAGTTCTTC.

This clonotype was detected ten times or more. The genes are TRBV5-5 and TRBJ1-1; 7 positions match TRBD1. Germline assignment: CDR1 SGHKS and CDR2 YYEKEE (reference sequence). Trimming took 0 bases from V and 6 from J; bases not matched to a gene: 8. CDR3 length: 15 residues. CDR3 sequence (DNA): TGTGCCAGCAGCTTGGGCAGGGGGTTGCTGGCTGAAGCTTTCTTT. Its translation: CASSLGRGLLAEAFF.

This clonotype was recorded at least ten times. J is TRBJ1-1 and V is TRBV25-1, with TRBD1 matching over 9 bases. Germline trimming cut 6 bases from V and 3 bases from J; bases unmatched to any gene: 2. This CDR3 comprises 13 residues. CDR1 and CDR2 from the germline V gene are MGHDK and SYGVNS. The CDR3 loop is CASSRDRDTEAFF. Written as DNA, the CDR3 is TGTGCCAGCAGCCGGGACAGGGACACTGAAGCTTTCTTT.

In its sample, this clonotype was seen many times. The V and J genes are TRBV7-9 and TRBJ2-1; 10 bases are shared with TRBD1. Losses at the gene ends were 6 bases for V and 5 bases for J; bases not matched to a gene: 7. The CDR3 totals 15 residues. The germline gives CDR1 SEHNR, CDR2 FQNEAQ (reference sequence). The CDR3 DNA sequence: TGTGCCAGCAGAGTTGGGACAGGGGAGCACAATGAGCAGTTCTTC. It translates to CASRVGTGEHNEQFF. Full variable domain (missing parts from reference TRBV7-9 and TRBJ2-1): DTGVSQNPRHKITKRGQNVTFRCDPISEHNRLYWYRQTLGQGPEFLTYFQNEAQLEKSRLLSDRFSAERPKGSFSTLEIQRTEQGDSAMYLCASRVGTGEHNEQFFGPGTRLTVL.

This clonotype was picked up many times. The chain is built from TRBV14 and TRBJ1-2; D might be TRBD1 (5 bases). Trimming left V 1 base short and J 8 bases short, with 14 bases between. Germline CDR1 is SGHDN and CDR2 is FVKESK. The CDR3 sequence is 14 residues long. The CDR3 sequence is CASSQAHGGGGYTF. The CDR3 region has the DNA TGTGCCAGCAGCCAAGCCCACGGGGGGGGAGGCTACACCTTC.